The 9 T cell receptor beta chains presented below share a single source sample, sequenced in a study of cytomegalovirus exposure and HLA in healthy donors. PCR amplification relied on 60 Vbeta primers (plus 13 Jbeta primers). TCRdb keeps only in-frame clones here, not all; method: immunoSEQ multiplex PCR. This table holds tens of thousands of clones, about 71% found once. Sequences were obtained from PBMCs. All receptors come from a middle-aged woman in good health and CMV-seronegative.

The rearrangement joins TRBV6-5 to TRBJ2-7, with D possibly matching TRBD2 (6 bases). The CDR3 is 15 residues long. Trimming removed 6 bases at V and 2 bases at J, with 17 bases between. Per the germline V gene, CDR1 is MNHEY and CDR2 is SVGAGI. This CDR3 is CASSYLRGNTYEQYF. The CDR3 DNA reads as TGTGCCAGCAGCTATCTCCGGGGGAATACCTACGAGCAGTACTTC.

This sequence joins TRBV7-9 and TRBJ1-1; D may be TRBD1 (5 bases). The CDR3 has 14 residues. Deletions cut 8 bases from V and 3 bases from J, with 16 bases between. Germline values: CDR1 SEHNR, CDR2 FQNEAQ (reference sequence). The CDR3 bases are TGTGCCAGCGGACCGACAGTAATGGACACTGAAGCTTTCTTT. Residues: CASGPTVMDTEAFF.

The rearrangement uses TRBV28 and TRBJ2-2, with TRBD2 matching 8 bases. CDR1 is MDHEN and CDR2 is SYDVKM in the germline V gene. After removal of 10 bases from V and 6 bases from J, the junction contained 13 bases not matched to a gene. The CDR3 is 15 residues long. The DNA for the CDR3 is TGTGCCACCTCCCCCGGGACTAGATATCCCGGGGAGCTGTTTTTT. Translated, it gives CATSPGTRYPGELFF.

The CDR3, as DNA: TGTGCCTGGAGCCCCGGGACAGGGGGCAAAAACTATGGCTACACCTTC. Its translation is CAWSPGTGGKNYGYTF. The chain couples TRBV30 to TRBJ1-2; 12 nucleotides line up with TRBD1. This CDR3 region has 16 residues. Germline V gene sequence: CDR1 GTSNPN, CDR2 SVGIG (reference sequence). J lost 2 bases, V lost 3 bases, and 7 bases had no gene match.

This chain joins TRBV27 and TRBJ1-2; TRBD1 aligns across 10 bases. Germline V lookup: CDR1 MNHEY, CDR2 SMNVEV (reference sequence). The CDR3 contains 14 residues. Trimming took 6 bases from V and 3 from J; bases not matched to a gene: 4. Written as DNA, the CDR3 is TGTGCCAGCAGCGGGACAGGGGTCGACTATGGCTACACCTTC. Translation: CASSGTGVDYGYTF.

The sample holds a few counts of this clone. This chain joins TRBV7-9 and TRBJ1-4; D uncertain. CDR3 length: 16 amino acids. CDR1 and CDR2 from the germline V gene are SEHNR and FQNEAQ (reference sequence). Deletions cut 5 bases from V and 5 bases from J, with 18 bases between. The CDR3 DNA reads TGTGCCAGCAGCCCGGCAGTGGGCAGTAAGAATGAAAAACTGTTTTTT. The encoded protein is CASSPAVGSKNEKLFF.

This clone was seen only once. This chain uses TRBV5-1 with TRBJ2-1; TRBD2 matches at 9 bases. The CDR3 is 17 amino acids. J lost 5 bases, V lost 0 bases, and 9 bases had no gene match. Germline V CDR1 and CDR2: SGHRS, YFSETQ. This CDR3 reads CASSLGSSGATNNEQFF. For the CDR3, the DNA is TGCGCCAGCAGCTTGGGTTCTAGCGGGGCAACAAACAATGAGCAGTTCTTC.

Details on this clone: Other DNA sequences in this sample translate to the same CDR3. The gene calls are TRBV11-2 and TRBJ1-1; unclear D gene. The V gene's germline CDR1 is SGHAT and CDR2 FQNNGV. CDR3 size: 11 residues. The V end lost 5 bases, the J end lost 7 bases, and 8 bases lay between the germline ends. The CDR3 reads CASSPRVEAFF. The CDR3 bases are TGTGCCAGCAGCCCCCGGGTTGAAGCTTTCTTT. The variable domain in full, with the rest retrieved from reference TRBV11-2 and TRBJ1-1, is EAGVAQSPRYKIIEKRQSVAFWCNPISGHATLYWYQQILGQGPKLLIQFQNNGVVDDSQLPKDRFSAERLKGVDSTLKIQPAKLEDSAVYLCASSPRVEAFFGQGTRLTVV.

The gene calls are TRBV28 and TRBJ2-7, with unresolved D. This CDR3 is built from 15 residues. Per the germline V gene, CDR1 is MDHEN and CDR2 is SYDVKM. V gave up 2 bases and J gave up 0 bases, with 11 bases separating them. The CDR3 loop is CASSLRGPSSYEQYF. The CDR3 region has the DNA TGTGCCAGCAGTTTACGTGGCCCTTCCTCCTACGAGCAGTACTTC.